Below, one T cell receptor (beta chain) is given with its context. As yet, its antigen is unknown. Treatment denoted: oral pan-JAK inhibitor, 5-10 mg twice daily. With V trimmed by 5 bases and J by 7 bases, 7 bases remained unmatched. The germline gives CDR1 MNHEY, CDR2 SMNVEV (reference sequence). This CDR3 is 13 amino acids long. This entry comes from a study of CD8+ T cells in alopecia areata. As for the study in general: A regimen of oral tofacitinib, 5 to 10 mg twice daily, was given to treated patients. General observations from the study: With tofacitinib ongoing, many expanded lesional clones persisted in both scalp and blood. With just one nonresponder, it is still uncertain whether baseline CD8+ expansion relates to response.

Extracted RNA was reverse transcribed, and the resulting cDNA served as sequencing template. Profiled with immunoSEQ multiplex PCR; TCRdb holds only in-frame clones, not every one. Here the sample spans about 190,000 clones, around three fifths being singletons. The rearrangement joins TRBV27 to TRBJ1-2; 7 positions agree with TRBD1. This material consisted of CD4+ T cells sorted from blood, taken at week 24, from a patient treated with tofacitinib. The clonotype was recovered from a human donor with alopecia areata. The CDR3: CASSHGTEGGYTF. CDR3 in DNA: TGTGCCAGCAGTCACGGGACAGAGGGTGGCTACACCTTC.